This is a list of T cell receptor beta chains from one sample in a study of CD8+CD57+ T cells in acquired aplastic anemia. TCRdb redid the calling of the reads with MiXCR, one entry per CDR3 protein. This sample carries around 80,000 distinct CDR3 sequences, 60% to 75% of them seen once, and the ten largest clones take roughly 80%. Sequenced input: sorted CD4+, CD8+, or CD8+CD57+ T cells (not recorded which) from PBMCs. The receptor source for this set is a human donor with aplastic anemia. The conserved cysteine and the conserved F or W are not part of the CDR3 here. D genes are given only for firm matches. Part of the rows lack a size; the others show once, few, many or a class for expanded clones.

TRBD1,TRBV24-1,.,ATSEGDRAYQPQH
.,TRBV9,.,ASSPSSSPLH
.,TRBV5-1,.,ASSLAVRSGYT
.,TRBV20-1,.,SARKGEEQY
TRBD2,TRBV24-1,.,ATSDPLAGGSETQY
.,TRBV12-3/TRBV12-4,.,ASSAQGSGYT
.,TRBV15,.,ATSRDRLQRLGYGYT
TRBD1,TRBV19,.,ASSIGSGTAYEQY
.,TRBV7-9,.,ASSLNNSPLH
.,TRBV11-2,.,ASSVGWATDTQY
.,TRBV12-3/TRBV12-4,once,ARRTGTVDSPLH
TRBD2,TRBV4-2,.,ASSQGGLAGGYSYNEQF
.,TRBV7-2,.,ASSLDPGTYEQY
TRBD2,TRBV19,.,ASSPTSGLAGVGQY
.,TRBV7-3,.,ASSPMPNQRQH
.,TRBV24-1,.,ATSESYGYT
.,TRBV7-9,.,ASSLAGVNEQF
TRBD2,TRBV7-9,.,ASSPWTSGDMNEQF
.,TRBV30,few,AWMVNTEAF
TRBD2,TRBV10-3,.,AISDLSGGAPETQY
TRBD1,TRBV7-8,.,ASSLDPTGSYGYT
.,TRBV2,.,ASSEIGRSNQPQH
TRBD2,TRBV10-3,.,ATAGGISYEQY
.,TRBV20-1,.,SARLSQRATYNEQF
TRBD1,TRBV7-9,many,ASSPGTDEAF